These 23 T cell receptor beta chains came from one sample sequenced in a study of cytomegalovirus exposure and HLA in healthy donors (dated by TCRdb to the late 2010s). The library came from the immunoSEQ multiplex PCR assay. TCRdb's version of the immuneACCESS table is confined to in-frame rearrangements and falls short of the full clone set. An unresolved V gene accounts for under half of the shortfall where checked; the remainder is of unknown origin. A total of 65,000 to 80,000 clones appear in this sample, around 94% of them only once. The ten largest clones take up 2.1% of the sample. Input material: PBMCs. The source is a woman aged 18-29 years in good health and CMV-seronegative.

The chain has TRBV5-1 and TRBJ2-1; the D gene is possibly TRBD2 (6 bases). The CDR3 runs to 15 residues. Trimming removed 3 bases from V and 0 bases from J, with 10 bases in between. Germline lookup yields CDR1 SGHRS and CDR2 YFSETQ. The CDR3 region is CASSSGDSSYNEQFF. The DNA of the CDR3 is TGCGCCAGCAGCTCGGGGGATAGCTCCTACAATGAGCAGTTCTTC.

The chain couples TRBV19 to TRBJ1-1; unclear D gene. From germline, CDR1 is LNHDA and CDR2 SQIVND (reference sequence). The CDR3 runs 14 residues. The V gene lost 5 bases and the J gene lost 1 base, with 11 bases spanning the gap. The CDR3 region is CASSVHQKNTEAFF. The CDR3 DNA follows: TGTGCCAGTAGTGTCCATCAGAAGAACACTGAAGCTTTCTTT.

The chain combines TRBV2 with TRBJ2-7; TRBD2 is a possible D gene (6 bases). The CDR3 runs to 15 residues. V lost 2 bases and J lost 0, with 11 bases in between. Germline V gene data show CDR1 as SNHLY and CDR2 as FYNNEI. CDR3 sequence: CASSERDLRSYEQYF. Written as DNA, the CDR3 is TGTGCCAGCAGTGAACGGGACTTACGCTCCTACGAGCAGTACTTC.

The J gene is TRBJ2-7, the V gene TRBV5-4; perhaps TRBD2 as D (6 bases). The V gene's germline CDR1 is SGHNT and CDR2 YYREEE (reference sequence). Trimming left V 3 bases short and J 4 bases short, with 17 bases between. This CDR3 spans 15 amino acids. CDR3 sequence: CASSSEGTRGYEQYF. CDR3 nucleotide sequence: TGTGCCAGCAGCTCCGAGGGGACTCGGGGTTACGAGCAGTACTTC.

The chain is built from TRBV9 and TRBJ1-2; 7 bases map to TRBD1. The CDR3 runs 14 residues. V was clipped by 3 bases and J by 2 bases; unmatched bases: 4. Per germline, CDR1 SGDLS and CDR2 YYNGEE. The CDR3 is CASSEGGQNYGYTF. CDR3 nucleotides: TGTGCCAGCAGCGAGGGGGGACAGAACTATGGCTACACCTTC.

This sequence joins TRBV19 and TRBJ2-4; 12 bases line up with TRBD1. Germline CDR1 and CDR2: LNHDA and SQIVND (reference sequence). The CDR3 has 19 amino acids. Trimming at V came to 3 bases and at J to 0 bases, leaving 9 bases not matched to a gene. This chain's CDR3 is CASSIRGQGAEGAKNIQYF. CDR3 bases: TGTGCCAGTAGTATCCGGGGACAGGGGGCCGAGGGAGCCAAAAACATTCAGTACTTC.

The rearrangement joins TRBV7-9 to TRBJ2-7; D perhaps matches TRBD1 (6 bases). The CDR3 spans 15 residues. Trimming pared 5 bases from V and 3 bases from J, leaving 17 bases between. Germline V gene sequence: CDR1 SEHNR, CDR2 FQNEAQ (reference sequence). In nucleotides, the CDR3 is TGTGCCAGCAGCAACAACAGGGTACCCCTCTACGAGCAGTACTTC. This encodes CASSNNRVPLYEQYF.

This chain connects TRBV28 to TRBJ2-7; possible D gene TRBD2, 6 bases. Between the trimmed V and J ends, which lost 4 bases and 5 bases, there was a span of 15 bases. This CDR3 comprises 14 residues. The germline CDR1 and CDR2 sequences are MDHEN and SYDVKM. The CDR3 DNA sequence: TGTGCCAGCAGTTCCGGGACTCAACAAGACGAGCAGTACTTC. It specifies CASSSGTQQDEQYF.

V and J are TRBV30 and TRBJ2-3; D is possibly TRBD1 (6 bases). Germline CDR1 and CDR2: GTSNPN and SVGIG (reference sequence). Trimming removed 5 bases from V and 5 bases from J, with 8 bases in between. The CDR3 has 11 residues. The CDR3 loop is CAWGQRDTQYF. CDR3 in DNA: TGTGCCTGGGGACAGCGAGATACGCAGTATTTT.

The rearrangement uses TRBV27 and TRBJ1-1; D is uncertain. Trimming removed 0 bases at V and 0 bases at J, with 8 bases between. This CDR3 has 15 residues. Germline assignment: CDR1 MNHEY and CDR2 SMNVEV (reference sequence). The CDR3 region is CASSLSDYMNTEAFF. The CDR3 bases are TGTGCCAGCAGTTTATCGGACTACATGAACACTGAAGCTTTCTTT.

This clone was detected a few times. This sequence joins TRBV11-2 and TRBJ1-2, with D possibly TRBD1 on 6 matching bases. The germline CDR1 and CDR2 sequences are SGHAT and FQNNGV. Deletions cut 1 base from V and 6 bases from J, with 15 bases between. The CDR3 spans 15 residues. DNA for the CDR3: TGTGCCAGCAGCTTAGGGCCAATCAGGGGCGATGGCTACACCTTC. Its translation: CASSLGPIRGDGYTF. The full variable domain, rest sourced from reference TRBV11-2 and TRBJ1-2, is EAGVAQSPRYKIIEKRQSVAFWCNPISGHATLYWYQQILGQGPKLLIQFQNNGVVDDSQLPKDRFSAERLKGVDSTLKIQPAKLEDSAVYLCASSLGPIRGDGYTFGSGTRLTVV.

The V and J genes are TRBV5-6 and TRBJ2-7, with 8 bases matching TRBD1. Trimming removed 4 bases from V and 0 bases from J; junction bases left unmatched: 6. CDR3 size: 15 residues. Per germline, CDR1 SGHDT and CDR2 YYEEEE. The CDR3 DNA is TGTGCCAGCAGCCTCCGGGACAGGAGCTCCTACGAGCAGTACTTC. Translated: CASSLRDRSSYEQYF.

The chain has TRBV27 and TRBJ2-1; 15 nucleotides match TRBD2. The trim removed 5 bases at V and 8 bases at J, leaving 13 bases unmatched. Per the germline V gene, CDR1 is MNHEY and CDR2 is SMNVEV (reference sequence). The CDR3 totals 18 residues. CDR3 bases: TGTGCCAGCAGTCCTCGGACTAGCGGGGGGGCAATAAGGGATGAGCAGTTCTTC. It is translated as CASSPRTSGGAIRDEQFF.

The chain combines TRBV5-1 with TRBJ2-2; TRBD2 matches at 10 bases. The CDR3 runs 17 residues. With 3 bases clipped from V and 3 bases from J, the junction kept 8 bases outside the gene matches. Germline V gene lookup returns CDR1 SGHRS and CDR2 YFSETQ. The CDR3 DNA sequence: TGCGCCAGCAGCTACCTAGCGGGAGTCGATCACACCGGGGAGCTGTTTTTT. This codes for CASSYLAGVDHTGELFF.

The J gene is TRBJ1-2, the V gene TRBV11-1, with 8 positions matching TRBD1. The CDR3 sequence is 13 residues long. The junction had 3 bases not matched to a gene; V was cut back by 5 bases and J by 4 bases. The germline CDR1 and CDR2 sequences are SGHAT and FQDESV (reference sequence). CDR3 nucleotides: TGTGCCAGCAGCGAAGGACAGGGCTATGGCTACACCTTC. Amino acids: CASSEGQGYGYTF.

CDR3 loop: CAREIVGPQETQYF. The CDR3 coding sequence is TGTGCCAGGGAAATAGTTGGGCCCCAAGAGACCCAGTACTTC. The chain employs TRBV13 and TRBJ2-5; D is uncertain. The germline V gene has CDR1 PRHDT and CDR2 FYEKMQ (reference sequence). This CDR3 spans 14 amino acids. V was pared by 9 bases and J by 1 base, with 15 bases between.

The J gene is TRBJ1-3, the V gene TRBV4-2; D call uncertain. CDR3 length equals 16 residues. The germline V gene has CDR1 LGHNA and CDR2 YNFKEQ. V was shortened by 0 bases and J by 0 bases, with 9 bases between the two germline ends. The CDR3 DNA follows: TGTGCCAGCAGCCAAGAGGTAGTGTCCTCTGGAAACACCATATATTTT. Translated: CASSQEVVSSGNTIYF.

The V call is TRBV6-1, the J call TRBJ1-1; D unclear. There are 13 residues in the CDR3. CDR1 is MNHNS and CDR2 is SASEGT in the germline V gene. With 8 bases removed from V and 2 bases from J, the gap between germline ends came to 12 bases. DNA of the CDR3: TGTGCCAGCCTGGCGGGGATAAACACTGAAGCTTTCTTT. This translates into CASLAGINTEAFF.

A note on this clone: One end of the junction fails to match germline, which may point to a read error. V usage is TRBV6-4 and J usage is TRBJ2-7, with a possible D match to TRBD2 (5 bases). The CDR3 covers 14 residues. Germline CDR1 and CDR2: MRHNA and SNTAGT. CDR3 bases: TGTGCCAGCCGTGACGGACTTCGGCCGAGGGAGCAGTACTTC. Translating it yields CASRDGLRPREQYF.

The rearrangement uses TRBV5-1 and TRBJ2-2; TRBD2 aligns across 11 bases. Trimming removed 4 bases from V and 5 bases from J; junction bases left unmatched: 7. This CDR3 is built from 16 residues. Germline V gene sequence: CDR1 SGHRS, CDR2 YFSETQ. The CDR3 here is CASSGGLAVGTGELFF. The CDR3 DNA follows: TGCGCCAGCAGCGGGGGACTAGCGGTTGGAACCGGGGAGCTGTTTTTT.

A single count supports this clone. The chain combines TRBV10-3 with TRBJ1-1; maybe TRBD1 (5 bases). The V gene's germline CDR1 is ENHRY and CDR2 SYGVKD. Between the trimmed V and J ends, which lost 3 bases and 1 base, there was a span of 15 bases. The length of the CDR3 is 16 residues. The CDR3 DNA sequence: TGTGCCATCAGTGACTTCCAGACAGAATCGAACACTGAAGCTTTCTTT. Its translation: CAISDFQTESNTEAFF.

V usage is TRBV28 and J usage is TRBJ2-7, with 7 bases lining up with TRBD1. CDR1 MDHEN and CDR2 SYDVKM come from the germline V gene. With V trimmed by 9 bases and J by 2 bases, 4 bases remained unmatched. The CDR3 covers 12 residues. CDR3 loop: CASRQGPYEQYF. CDR3 bases: TGTGCCAGTAGACAGGGTCCCTACGAGCAGTACTTC.

The V gene is TRBV15, the J gene TRBJ2-1; 9 nucleotides match TRBD2. The CDR3 totals 15 residues. Germline V gene sequence: CDR1 LNHNV, CDR2 YYDKDF (reference sequence). The V segment lost 0 bases and the J segment 6 bases; nucleotides outside the gene matches: 3. The CDR3 region is CATSRDAGGPNEQFF. CDR3 in DNA: TGTGCCACCAGCAGAGATGCGGGGGGGCCCAATGAGCAGTTCTTC.